This TCR beta chain was profiled in a study of blood T cell repertoires in COVID-19. This clone was found once. Trimming cost V 3 bases and J 3 bases; bases outside gene matches: 5. This CDR3 spans 15 amino acids. CDR1 and CDR2 from the germline V gene are MNHEY and SVGAGI. Original data processing: Quantification of nucleated cells was approximated via reference gene primer amplification. Libraries were prepared by immunoSEQ multiplex PCR; TCRdb keeps only in-frame clonotypes and omits some of them. V and J calls plus clone size are reproduced from that table; the DNA served to infer D and trimming. The sample yields roughly 73,000 clones, roughly nine tenths seen once.

This chain connects TRBV6-5 to TRBJ2-1; 7 nucleotides match TRBD1. This clonotype was sampled from a man aged 45-65 years with acute or convalescent COVID-19. The sequenced material came from peripheral blood. CDR3 protein: CASSYQGENYNEQFF. DNA for the CDR3: TGTGCCAGCAGTTATCAGGGGGAGAACTACAATGAGCAGTTCTTC.